This T cell receptor beta chain was documented in a study of a mutant IDH1 vaccine in newly diagnosed glioma. In the study overall: Vaccines were begun 4-6 weeks after radiotherapy alone, or with temozolomide cycles.

This clone was seen only once. Its cognate antigen is unknown. Time point reported: week 35, safety follow-up. The vaccine gave 300 ug of a 20-mer mutant IDH1 peptide subcutaneously per dose. Repertoires were generated with immunoSEQ multiplex PCR, while TCRdb's copy carries only in-frame clones and drops some. The sample holds approximately 47,000 clones, 85% to 90% seen once. This CDR3 spans 15 amino acids. V shed 6 bases and J shed 0 bases, with 9 bases lying between them. The germline V gene has CDR1 MRHNA and CDR2 SNTAGT. The rearrangement joins TRBV6-4 to TRBJ2-6; D call uncertain. The TCR sequence derives from a woman between 40 and 50 years old with glioma. The input for sequencing was PBMCs, taken from a glioma patient whose treatment included an IDH1 peptide vaccine. Here the CDR3 DNA reads TGTGCCAGCAGGGGTTTGGACTCTGGGGCCAACGTCCTGACTTTC. Translating gives CASRGLDSGANVLTF.